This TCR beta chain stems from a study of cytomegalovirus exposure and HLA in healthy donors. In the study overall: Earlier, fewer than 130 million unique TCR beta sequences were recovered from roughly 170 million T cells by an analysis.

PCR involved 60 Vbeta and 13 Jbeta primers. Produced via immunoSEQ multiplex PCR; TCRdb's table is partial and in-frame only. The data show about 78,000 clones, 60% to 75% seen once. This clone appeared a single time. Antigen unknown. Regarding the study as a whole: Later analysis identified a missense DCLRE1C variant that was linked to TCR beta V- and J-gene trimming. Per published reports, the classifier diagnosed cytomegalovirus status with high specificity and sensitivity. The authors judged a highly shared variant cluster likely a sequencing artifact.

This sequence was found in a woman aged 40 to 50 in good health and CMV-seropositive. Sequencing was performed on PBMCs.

CDR3 DNA sequence: TGTGCCAGCAGCTTAGAAGGACTAGCGGGATACAATGAGCAGTTCTTC. Its translation is CASSLEGLAGYNEQFF. J is TRBJ2-1 and V is TRBV11-3; 12 bases line up with TRBD2. There are 16 residues in the CDR3. Germline CDR1 is SGHNT and CDR2 is YENEEA. J lost 4 bases, V lost 0 bases, and 1 base had no gene match.